What follows are 27 T cell receptor beta chains derived from one specimen sequenced in a study of CD8+ T cells in alopecia areata. Following RNA extraction, reverse transcription yielded cDNA that acted as the sequencing template. The assay was immunoSEQ multiplex PCR, and TCRdb's table has in-frame clones only and misses some. The sample holds around 130,000 clones; approximately 53% are singletons and the top ten take roughly 4.8%. The material sequenced was CD4+ T cells sorted from blood, taken at week 0. Receptor source: a human donor with alopecia areata.

The V gene is TRBV7-2, the J gene TRBJ1-1, with D hard to call. CDR1 and CDR2 from the germline V gene are SGHTA and FQGNSA. The CDR3 loop spans 13 amino acids. Trimming cost V 2 bases and J 1 base, with 5 bases left between them. The CDR3 DNA is TGTGCCAGCAGCTTATCCTCGAACACTGAAGCTTTCTTT. It codes for CASSLSSNTEAFF.

The CDR3, as DNA: TGCAGTGGGACCTTGGAGACCCAGTACTTC. Protein sequence: CSGTLETQYF. The J gene is TRBJ2-5, the V gene TRBV20-1, with D unresolved. CDR1 and CDR2 (germline): DFQATT, SNEGSKA (reference sequence). Trimming removed 7 bases from V and 5 bases from J, with 8 bases in between. CDR3 length equals 10 residues.

This chain uses TRBV29-1 with TRBJ2-3; no clear D. This CDR3 spans 13 amino acids. From germline, CDR1 is SQVTM and CDR2 ANQGSEA. The V gene lost 4 bases and the J gene lost 1 base, with 9 bases spanning the gap. The CDR3 loop reads CSVGLTRTDTQYF. In nucleotides, the CDR3 is TGCAGCGTTGGGCTAACTCGCACAGATACGCAGTATTTT.

The chain couples TRBV5-1 to TRBJ2-7; 14 nucleotides match TRBD2. V was pared by 2 bases and J by 2 bases, with 12 bases of the junction left unmatched. The CDR3 is made up of 19 amino acids. Germline V gives CDR1 SGHRS, CDR2 YFSETQ. The CDR3 reads CASSFAPGLAGELPYEQYF. DNA of the CDR3: TGCGCCAGCAGCTTCGCGCCGGGACTAGCGGGAGAATTACCCTACGAGCAGTACTTC.

J is TRBJ2-3 and V is TRBV7-2, with 8 bases matching TRBD2. The CDR3 contains 15 residues. After removal of 2 bases from V and 4 bases from J, the junction contained 5 bases not matched to a gene. The germline gives CDR1 SGHTA, CDR2 FQGNSA. This CDR3 is CASSLIGSGADTQYF. Here the CDR3 DNA reads TGTGCCAGCAGCTTAATCGGTAGCGGGGCAGATACGCAGTATTTT.

The gene calls are TRBV4-2 and TRBJ2-3; D is possibly TRBD2 (6 bases). CDR3 length: 18 residues. V was clipped by 2 bases and J by 4 bases, with 22 bases between them. Per germline, CDR1 LGHNA and CDR2 YNFKEQ. CDR3 nucleotide sequence: TGTGCCAGCAGCCAACGTTCCCTGGGGGGAACTAGGGCAGATACGCAGTATTTT. It codes for CASSQRSLGGTRADTQYF.

The chain recombines TRBV18 with TRBJ1-5; no definite D call. This CDR3 comprises 15 residues. The V end was cut by 3 bases, the J end by 5 bases, with 14 bases between. In germline, CDR1 is KGHSH, CDR2 LQKENI. CDR3 DNA sequence: TGTGCCAGCTCACCCTTAGGGCCGGCCCATCAGCCCCAGCATTTT. Protein: CASSPLGPAHQPQHF.

V usage is TRBV15 and J usage is TRBJ2-5, with 7 nucleotides matching TRBD1. Germline V gives CDR1 LNHNV, CDR2 YYDKDF (reference sequence). The CDR3 is 15 residues long. With V trimmed by 3 bases and J by 4 bases, 8 bases remained unmatched. The CDR3: CATSRTGTPGETQYF. The CDR3 DNA reads TGTGCCACCAGCAGGACAGGGACCCCGGGAGAGACCCAGTACTTC.

This clone was recorded a few times. This chain joins TRBV29-1 and TRBJ1-4, with 8 nucleotides matching TRBD1. Germline CDR1 SQVTM, CDR2 ANQGSEA. The CDR3 is 15 amino acids. V was pared by 3 bases and J by 7 bases, with 10 bases of the junction left unmatched. CDR3 coding DNA: TGCAGCGTTGAGTTCGAGAGGACAGGGAGTGAAAAACTGTTTTTT. Its protein product is CSVEFERTGSEKLFF.

The rearrangement joins TRBV27 to TRBJ2-5; TRBD1 aligns across 8 bases. CDR3 length: 14 residues. Germline values: CDR1 MNHEY, CDR2 SMNVEV (reference sequence). Trimming at V came to 4 bases and at J to 11 bases, leaving 12 bases not matched to a gene. CDR3 sequence: CASSSQGAGREQYF. The CDR3 DNA reads TGTGCCAGCAGTTCTCAGGGGGCGGGTCGGGAGCAGTACTTC.

The genes are TRBV7-2 and TRBJ2-7; 9 positions match TRBD1. The CDR3 covers 15 residues. The trim removed 5 bases at V and 3 bases at J, leaving 8 bases unmatched. Germline V gene sequence: CDR1 SGHTA, CDR2 FQGNSA. The DNA for the CDR3 is TGTGCCAGCAGCCGGGGACAGGGACTTGGCTACGAGCAGTACTTC. Encoded protein: CASSRGQGLGYEQYF.

This chain joins TRBV6-5 and TRBJ2-1, with 10 bases lining up with TRBD2. The CDR3 totals 14 residues. After removal of 6 bases from V and 6 bases from J, the junction contained 5 bases not matched to a gene. Looked up from germline, CDR1 is MNHEY and CDR2 is SVGAGI. In DNA, the CDR3 is TGTGCCAGCAGCTCTAGCGGGGGAGGCAATGAGCAGTTCTTC. It translates to CASSSSGGGNEQFF.

The chain is built from TRBV7-9 and TRBJ2-6; TRBD1 might be the D (5 bases). The CDR3 totals 19 residues. Germline CDR1 and CDR2: SEHNR and FQNEAQ (reference sequence). V was cut by 5 bases and J by 0 bases, with 20 bases left in between. The CDR3, as DNA: TGTGCCAGCAGCGCTGGCCCAGGGTCGATGGGCTCTGGGGCCAACGTCCTGACTTTC. Translation gives CASSAGPGSMGSGANVLTF.

The V and J genes are TRBV6-5 and TRBJ1-2; TRBD1 might be the D (5 bases). The CDR3 length is 15 residues. Germline lookup yields CDR1 MNHEY and CDR2 SVGAGI. Trimming took off 0 bases at V and 1 base at J, with 9 bases between the two ends. The CDR3 bases are TGTGCCAGCAGTTACTCGAGGACAAATAACTATGGCTACACCTTC. Translating it yields CASSYSRTNNYGYTF.

This clone was picked up one time. This chain links TRBV4-1 with TRBJ2-7, with D perhaps TRBD1 (6 bases). The germline V gene has CDR1 MGHRA and CDR2 YSYEKL. The germline V and J ends were trimmed by 0 bases and 0 bases, with 9 bases remaining between them. The CDR3 is made up of 15 amino acids. The CDR3 sequence is CASSQDRTASYEQYF. As DNA, the CDR3 is TGCGCCAGCAGCCAAGACCGGACAGCCTCCTACGAGCAGTACTTC.

The chain is built from TRBV18 and TRBJ1-2, with D unresolved. The CDR3 runs 16 residues. Trimming shortened V by 1 base and J by 6 bases, and 18 bases separated the two germline ends. Germline V CDR1 and CDR2: KGHSH, LQKENI. CDR3 residues: CASSPLREHESNGYTF. In nucleotides, the CDR3 is TGTGCCAGCTCACCACTCCGGGAGCACGAATCCAATGGCTACACCTTC.

The V gene is TRBV28, the J gene TRBJ1-1, with 7 bases identical to TRBD1. The CDR3 is 13 residues long. V was clipped by 7 bases and J by 5 bases; unmatched bases: 7. CDR1 is MDHEN, CDR2 SYDVKM, per germline. DNA of the CDR3: TGTGCCAGCAAACAGACAGGGATGACTGAAGCTTTCTTT. This gives the protein CASKQTGMTEAFF.

The chain links TRBV7-3 to TRBJ2-2; possibly TRBD1 for D (5 bases). Germline V gene data show CDR1 as SGHTA and CDR2 as FQGTGA. The CDR3 covers 14 residues. The V end lost 6 bases, the J end lost 3 bases, and 11 bases lay between the germline ends. The CDR3 DNA sequence: TGTGCCAGCAGTATATCCAGGGACACCGGGGAGCTGTTTTTT. Its protein product is CASSISRDTGELFF.

This clone was recorded a few times. CDR3 sequence: CASSTLRGTSYGYTF. In nucleotides, the CDR3 is TGCGCCAGCAGTACCTTACGCGGGACATCATATGGCTACACCTTC. V and J are TRBV4-1 and TRBJ1-2; D might be TRBD1 (6 bases). Germline loops: CDR1 MGHRA, CDR2 YSYEKL. The V end was cut by 6 bases, the J end by 5 bases, with 19 bases between. This CDR3 spans 15 amino acids.

The rearrangement links TRBV7-2 to TRBJ2-1, with D unresolved. The V end was cut by 0 bases, the J end by 6 bases, with 3 bases between. Germline V CDR1 and CDR2: SGHTA, FQGNSA. This CDR3 has 12 amino acids. The CDR3 loop is CASSLALNEQFF. Here the CDR3 DNA reads TGTGCCAGCAGCTTAGCTCTCAATGAGCAGTTCTTC.

This clone has just a few counts. This chain links TRBV6-5 with TRBJ1-2; no firm D call. Germline loops: CDR1 MNHEY, CDR2 SVGAGI. Between the trimmed V and J ends, which lost 6 bases and 4 bases, there was a span of 12 bases. This CDR3 is built from 13 residues. The CDR3 nucleotides are TGTGCCAGCAGAACCATAGGAAGCTATGGCTACACCTTC. Translated, it gives CASRTIGSYGYTF.

This clone was seen a few times. This sequence joins TRBV19 and TRBJ2-5; D might be TRBD1 (6 bases). This CDR3 is built from 15 residues. Per germline, CDR1 LNHDA and CDR2 SQIVND (reference sequence). Between the trimmed V and J ends, which lost 4 bases and 1 base, there was a span of 13 bases. The CDR3 DNA reads TGTGCCAGTAGTAGGCTCCGGACAGCCCAAGAGACCCAGTACTTC. Residues: CASSRLRTAQETQYF.

The chain combines TRBV5-1 with TRBJ2-7; 8 bases agree with TRBD2. Looked up from germline, CDR1 is SGHRS and CDR2 is YFSETQ. CDR3 length: 15 amino acids. The J segment lost 4 bases and the V segment lost 0 bases, leaving 6 bases of the junction unmatched. Here the CDR3 DNA reads TGCGCCAGCAGCTTGGTTTCGGGAGGGCCTTACGAGCAGTACTTC. Translated, it gives CASSLVSGGPYEQYF.

The rearrangement links TRBV15 to TRBJ2-3, with D hard to call. Trimming left V 0 bases short and J 6 bases short, with 10 bases between. CDR1 and CDR2 (germline): LNHNV, YYDKDF (reference sequence). CDR3 length equals 14 residues. The CDR3 reads CATSRDLSVDTQYF. As DNA, the CDR3 is TGTGCCACCAGCAGAGATCTCTCCGTTGATACGCAGTATTTT.

This clone was found a few times. This chain links TRBV19 with TRBJ1-1; D possibly corresponds to TRBD1 (5 bases). Germline values: CDR1 LNHDA, CDR2 SQIVND (reference sequence). Trimming took off 7 bases at V and 8 bases at J, with 14 bases between the two ends. CDR3 length: 12 residues. The CDR3 DNA reads as TGTGCCAGTACTTGGGACGGCCGCGAAGCTTTCTTT. Its translation is CASTWDGREAFF.

This clone has only one observation. This chain links TRBV5-1 with TRBJ2-1, with D unclear. The V and J ends lost 0 bases and 2 bases respectively, with 15 bases between them. Germline CDR1 reads SGHRS; CDR2 reads YFSETQ. The CDR3 is made up of 17 amino acids. The CDR3 DNA sequence: TGCGCCAGCAGCTTGGAACCAGCGAGAACCACCTACAATGAGCAGTTCTTC. It codes for CASSLEPARTTYNEQFF.

The chain carries TRBV18 and TRBJ2-7; TRBD1 agrees at 8 bases. V shed 1 base, J shed 2 bases, and the junction held 7 bases outside the gene matches. The CDR3 loop spans 16 amino acids. Germline loops: CDR1 KGHSH, CDR2 LQKENI. The CDR3 sequence: CASSPLKGQGPYEQYF. The CDR3 nucleotides are TGTGCCAGCTCACCACTCAAAGGACAGGGACCCTACGAGCAGTACTTC.